This TCR beta chain was identified during a study of CD8+CD57+ T cells in acquired aplastic anemia (dated by TCRdb to the late 2010s). For context, the study as a whole: Extracted DNA from sorted CD4+ and CD8+ cells averaged 3.2 ug, ranging from roughly 0.17 to 27.4 ug. For healthy donor samples, the average read count was around 10 million for CD4+ cells and roughly 12 million for CD8+ cells.

TCR beta VDJ combination and CDR3 sequence profiling used genomic DNA as the template. An Illumina HiSeq 2000 was the platform used for TCR repertoire sequencing. Under the source paper's analysis protocol: Repertoire assessment relied on Simpson's diversity index, CDR3 size and DJ length profiles, and TRBV/TRBJ rearrangement plots. Whichever DNA sequence was most abundant in the deep sequencing data was defined as the immunodominant clone. CDR3 amino acid sequences were checked for sharing between subjects and were compared against published repertoires and the VDJdb database. The public reads were run again by TCRdb, first through fastp at Q25 and then through MiXCR, and only productive beta chains were kept. Rows are unified per CDR3 protein, each entry keeping the most common DNA and genes. The V and J calls and clone size are TCRdb's, not the authors'. For this sample the table gives roughly 160,000 distinct CDR3 sequences, of which 55% to 70% were detected only once. The top ten hold around 45% of the sample.

The study deep-sequenced TCR repertoires of sorted CD4+ and CD8+ blood T cells from severe aplastic anemia patients and healthy subjects. Ficoll-Paque density gradient centrifugation was used to isolate peripheral blood mononuclear cells. Before DNA extraction, CD4+ and CD8+ T cells were sorted by FACS or by magnetic beads. Results the study describes overall, beyond this receptor: Roughly 29 CD8+ CDR3 sequences were found to be shared between patients and controls, but these sequences appeared to be highly expressed in patients and within the immunodominant clones of the patients. Patients and healthy controls showed no significant difference in CD8+ Simpson's diversity (P=0.060).

According to the germline V gene, CDR1 reads MNHEY and CDR2 reads SVGEGT. The CDR3 goes from the cysteine to the phenylalanine over 16 residues. Just CDR3 DNA is preserved here, 48 bases in frame from base 1. Trimming accounts for 2 bases at V and 0 bases at J, while the number of junction bases matched to no gene is 5. To note about this clonotype: The target of this receptor is not known. Base qualities are not provided; no much larger clone lies one nucleotide away.

Sequenced material: sorted CD4+, CD8+, or CD8+CD57+ T cells (not recorded which) from PBMCs. The sequence derives from a human donor in good health. This chain is built from TRBV6-2 or TRBV6-3 and TRBJ2-3, with 7 bases aligning to TRBD1. The base sequence is TGTGCCAGCAGTTACGACAGGGAAACTAGCACAGATACGCAGTATTTT. The encoded protein is CASSYDRETSTDTQYF.